One sample yielded the 15 T cell receptor beta chains listed below, sequenced in a study of post-analysis software for immune sequencing data. The study's findings and limits: TRBV segments more frequent in patients than in controls numbered five and included TRBV5-6, TRBV5-1 and TRBV20-1.

Unique molecular identifiers featured in each of the TCR beta cDNA libraries. TCRdb re-called the PCR reads with MiXCR, one entry per CDR3 protein. The sample yields a few hundred thousand distinct CDR3 sequences, about a third seen once. No antigens are known for them. Sequencing was carried out using blood. Receptor source: a girl aged 10 to 17 with multiple sclerosis.

On this clonotype itself: A single base separates this from a much larger clone, so it may be a read error. The gene calls are TRBV7-7 and TRBJ2-5; a weak D match, TRBD2 (6 bases). The CDR3 runs 16 residues. CDR1 is SSHAT and CDR2 is FNYEAQ in the germline V gene (reference sequence). The CDR3: CASSLDLASTYNEQYF. CDR3 DNA sequence: TGTGCTAGCAGCTTAGACCTAGCGTCGACCTACAATGAGCAGTACTTC.

The chain recombines TRBV20-1 with TRBJ1-1, with TRBD1 as a possible D gene (6 bases). The V end was cut by 2 bases, the J end by 1 base, with 14 bases between. This CDR3 region has 15 residues. Germline CDR1 DFQATT, CDR2 SNEGSKA (reference sequence). The chain's CDR3 is CSARTGRGKNTEAFF. CDR3 bases: TGCAGTGCTAGAACAGGCAGGGGAAAGAACACTGAAGCTTTCTTT.

V and J are TRBV24-1 and TRBJ2-7, with 7 bases fitting TRBD1. The CDR3 sequence is 14 residues long. Germline CDR1 reads KGHDR; CDR2 reads SFDVKD. V lost 4 bases and J lost 2; bases outside the gene matches: 4. The CDR3 reads CATSEGGAPYEQYF. The CDR3, as DNA: TGTGCCACCAGTGAAGGGGGCGCCCCCTACGAGCAGTACTTC.

The chain is built from TRBV9 and TRBJ2-3, with 10 bases lining up with TRBD1. After removal of 3 bases from V and 0 bases from J, the junction contained 7 bases not matched to a gene. Per germline, CDR1 SGDLS and CDR2 YYNGEE. The CDR3 covers 17 residues. CDR3 in DNA: TGTGCCAGCAGCGCCCGACAGGGGGCCCCCAGCACAGATACGCAGTATTTT. This codes for CASSARQGAPSTDTQYF.

This chain joins TRBV6-2 or TRBV6-3 and TRBJ2-7; D gene unclear. CDR3 size: 14 residues. Germline CDR1 and CDR2: MNHEY and SVGEGT. Between the trimmed V and J ends, which lost 0 bases and 3 bases, there was a span of 9 bases. This CDR3 reads CASSYSLPDYEQYF. As DNA, the CDR3 is TGTGCCAGCAGTTACTCCCTGCCCGACTACGAGCAGTACTTC.

This chain connects TRBV12-3 or TRBV12-4 to TRBJ2-2; D is unclear. This CDR3 region has 15 residues. V was cut by 5 bases and J by 3 bases, with 13 bases left in between. DNA of the CDR3: TGTGCCAGCAGTCAAGAAGGGTTATACACCGGGGAGCTGTTTTTT. Protein sequence: CASSQEGLYTGELFF.

The chain couples TRBV30 to TRBJ1-5; maybe TRBD1 (5 bases). Per the germline V gene, CDR1 is GTSNPN and CDR2 is SVGIG (reference sequence). V lost 0 bases, J lost 3 bases, and 12 bases lay in between. The CDR3 covers 15 residues. The chain's CDR3 is CAWSVSGQHNQPQHF. CDR3 bases: TGTGCCTGGAGTGTATCCGGACAACACAATCAGCCCCAGCATTTT. The full variable domain, its missing parts supplied by reference TRBV30 and TRBJ1-5, is SQTIHQWPATLVQPVGSPLSLECTVEGTSNPNLYWYRQAAGRGLQLLFYSVGIGQISSEVPQNLSASRPQDRQFILSSKKLLLSDSGFYLCAWSVSGQHNQPQHFGDGTRLSIL.

This clonotype was recorded a few times. V usage is TRBV6-6 and J usage is TRBJ2-7; a possible D gene is TRBD1 (6 bases). The germline gives CDR1 MNHNY, CDR2 SVGAGI (reference sequence). The CDR3 is made up of 11 amino acids. V was shortened by 8 bases and J by 3 bases, with 8 bases between the two germline ends. The CDR3 DNA sequence: TGTGCCAGCTACAGGGTCTACGAGCAGTACTTC. It translates to CASYRVYEQYF.

The rearrangement joins TRBV20-1 to TRBJ2-5, with 13 bases fitting TRBD2. V lost 6 bases and J lost 5; bases outside the gene matches: 18. This CDR3 is built from 18 residues. Germline V CDR1 and CDR2: DFQATT, SNEGSKA (reference sequence). The CDR3, as DNA: TGCAGTGCAATTGAGGGGGGATCCGGGACTAGCGGGGTGGAGACCCAGTACTTC. The encoded protein is CSAIEGGSGTSGVETQYF.

This clonotype was seen a handful of times. The chain combines TRBV6-1 with TRBJ1-6, with D unresolved. The CDR3 sequence is 20 residues long. Germline-derived CDR1 and CDR2 are MNHNS and SASEGT. The V gene lost 5 bases and the J gene lost 0 bases, with 23 bases spanning the gap. CDR3 in amino acids: CASSPTGTEARDSYNSPLHF. CDR3 coding DNA: TGTGCCAGCAGTCCCACGGGAACAGAAGCCCGGGACTCCTATAATTCACCCCTCCACTTT.

This chain connects TRBV27 to TRBJ2-1; D unclear. The germline V gene encodes CDR1 MNHEY and CDR2 SMNVEV (reference sequence). The CDR3 spans 13 residues. The V end was cut by 4 bases, the J end by 5 bases, with 9 bases between. The CDR3 reads CASSSEGNNEQFF. CDR3 in DNA: TGTGCCAGCAGTTCAGAAGGCAACAATGAGCAGTTCTTC.

The V gene is TRBV6-2 or TRBV6-3, the J gene TRBJ2-7; unclear D gene. The CDR3 loop spans 14 amino acids. V was cut by 8 bases and J by 0 bases, with 14 bases left in between. The V gene's germline CDR1 is MNHEY and CDR2 SVGEGT. DNA of the CDR3: TGTGCCAGCCGATGGGTCAGGAGCTCCTACGAGCAGTACTTC. Protein: CASRWVRSSYEQYF.

The J gene is TRBJ2-3, the V gene TRBV6-4; D remains unclear. Per the germline V gene, CDR1 is MRHNA and CDR2 is SNTAGT. CDR3 length: 13 amino acids. V was pared by 3 bases and J by 2 bases, with 6 bases between. Here the CDR3 reads CASSEQYTDTQYF. In DNA, the CDR3 is TGTGCCAGCAGTGAACAGTACACAGATACGCAGTATTTT.

The chain has TRBV20-1 and TRBJ2-4; weak D call: TRBD1 (5 bases). Germline V gives CDR1 DFQATT, CDR2 SNEGSKA (reference sequence). The CDR3 length is 16 residues. V was trimmed by 3 bases and J by 0 bases, leaving 15 bases between them. The CDR3 sequence is CSARTETQIAKNIQYF. The CDR3 DNA follows: TGCAGTGCTAGGACAGAAACACAAATAGCCAAAAACATTCAGTACTTC.

The chain carries TRBV6-5 and TRBJ2-2; D perhaps matches TRBD2 (5 bases). The germline V and J ends were trimmed by 0 bases and 4 bases, with 12 bases remaining between them. The CDR3 has 16 amino acids. Germline loops: CDR1 MNHEY, CDR2 SVGAGI. CDR3: CASSYSAFRGTGELFF. The CDR3 bases are TGTGCCAGCAGTTACTCAGCCTTCCGGGGCACCGGGGAGCTGTTTTTT.